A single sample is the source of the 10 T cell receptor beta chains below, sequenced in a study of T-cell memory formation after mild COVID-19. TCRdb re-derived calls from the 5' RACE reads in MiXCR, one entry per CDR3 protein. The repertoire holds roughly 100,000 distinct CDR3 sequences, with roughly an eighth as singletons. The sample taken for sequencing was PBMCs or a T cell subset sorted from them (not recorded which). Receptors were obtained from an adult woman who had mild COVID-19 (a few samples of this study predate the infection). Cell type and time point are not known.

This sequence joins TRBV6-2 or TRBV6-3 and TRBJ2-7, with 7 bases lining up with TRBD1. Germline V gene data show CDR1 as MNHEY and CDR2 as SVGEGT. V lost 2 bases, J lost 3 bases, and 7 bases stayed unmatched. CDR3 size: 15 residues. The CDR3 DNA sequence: TGTGCCAGCAGTTACAAGTTGGGGACAGTCTACGAGCAGTACTTC. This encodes CASSYKLGTVYEQYF.

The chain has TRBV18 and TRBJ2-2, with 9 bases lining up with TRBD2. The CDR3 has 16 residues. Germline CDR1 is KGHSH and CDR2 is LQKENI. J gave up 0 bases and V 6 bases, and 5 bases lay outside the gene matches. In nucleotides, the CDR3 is TGTGCCAGCTCGGACCTAGCGGGGTCGAACACCGGGGAGCTGTTTTTT. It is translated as CASSDLAGSNTGELFF.

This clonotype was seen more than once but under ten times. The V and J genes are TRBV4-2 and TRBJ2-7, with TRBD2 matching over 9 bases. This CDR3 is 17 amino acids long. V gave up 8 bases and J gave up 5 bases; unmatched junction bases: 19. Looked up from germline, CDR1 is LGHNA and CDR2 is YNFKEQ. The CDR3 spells CASQVRPTSGAQNEQYF. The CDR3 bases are TGTGCCAGCCAAGTGCGCCCGACTAGCGGAGCCCAGAACGAGCAGTACTTC.

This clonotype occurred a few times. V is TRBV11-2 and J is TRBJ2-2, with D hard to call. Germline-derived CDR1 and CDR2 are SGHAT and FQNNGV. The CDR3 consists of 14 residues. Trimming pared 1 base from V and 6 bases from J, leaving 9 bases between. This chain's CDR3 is CASSLGYGAGELFF. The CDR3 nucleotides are TGTGCCAGCAGCTTAGGTTACGGAGCCGGGGAGCTGTTTTTT.

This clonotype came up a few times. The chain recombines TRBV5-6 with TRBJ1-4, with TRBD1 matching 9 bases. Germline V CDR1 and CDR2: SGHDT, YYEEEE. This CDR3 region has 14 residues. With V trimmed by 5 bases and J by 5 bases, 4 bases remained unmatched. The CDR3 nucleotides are TGTGCCAGCAGTAGGGACAGGGAAAATGAAAAACTGTTTTTT. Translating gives CASSRDRENEKLFF.

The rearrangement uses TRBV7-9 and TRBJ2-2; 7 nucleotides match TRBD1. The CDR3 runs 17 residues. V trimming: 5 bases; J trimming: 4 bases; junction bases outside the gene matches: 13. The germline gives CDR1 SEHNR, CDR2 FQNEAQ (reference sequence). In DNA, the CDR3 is TGTGCCAGCAGCCAGACGGGCGCGACAGGGATCACCGGGGAGCTGTTTTTT. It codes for CASSQTGATGITGELFF. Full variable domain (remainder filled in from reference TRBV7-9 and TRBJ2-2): DTGVSQNPRHKITKRGQNVTFRCDPISEHNRLYWYRQTLGQGPEFLTYFQNEAQLEKSRLLSDRFSAERPKGSFSTLEIQRTEQGDSAMYLCASSQTGATGITGELFFGEGSRLTVL.

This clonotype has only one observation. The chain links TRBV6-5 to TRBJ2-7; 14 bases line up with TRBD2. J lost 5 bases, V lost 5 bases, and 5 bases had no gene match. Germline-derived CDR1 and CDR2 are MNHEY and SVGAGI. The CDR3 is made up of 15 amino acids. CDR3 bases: TGTGCCAGCAGTAGAGTGGGACTAGCGGGAGACGAGCAGTACTTC. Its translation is CASSRVGLAGDEQYF.

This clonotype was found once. CDR3 nucleotides: TGTGCCAGCAGCACCCAGGGAAATCAGCCCCAGCATTTT. Protein: CASSTQGNQPQHF. The V call is TRBV7-9, the J call TRBJ1-5; the D gene is possibly TRBD1 (5 bases). The CDR3 sequence is 13 residues long. V was clipped by 5 bases and J by 4 bases, with 9 bases between them. In germline, CDR1 is SEHNR, CDR2 FQNEAQ (reference sequence).

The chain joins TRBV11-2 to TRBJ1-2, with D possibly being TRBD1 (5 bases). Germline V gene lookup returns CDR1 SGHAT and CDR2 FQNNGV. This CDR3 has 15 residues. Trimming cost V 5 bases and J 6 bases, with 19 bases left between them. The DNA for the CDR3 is TGTGCCAGCAGCCAGGGAAGATTGGCGGCCCATGGCTACACCTTC. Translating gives CASSQGRLAAHGYTF.

In DNA, the CDR3 is TGTGCCAGCAGTCTGGTAGCGGGAGGGAGCGATGAGCAGTTCTTC. Translating it yields CASSLVAGGSDEQFF. The chain joins TRBV6-5 to TRBJ2-1; 11 nucleotides align to TRBD2. Trimming removed 5 bases from V and 8 bases from J; junction bases left unmatched: 8. The CDR3 loop spans 15 amino acids. The germline V gene has CDR1 MNHEY and CDR2 SVGAGI.